A selection of T cell receptor beta chains follows, all from one sample in a study of blood T cell repertoires in COVID-19. TCRdb keeps only in-frame clones here, not all; method: immunoSEQ multiplex PCR. Here the sample spans more than 450,000 clones, roughly 90% being singletons. The sample consisted of PBMCs or T cells enriched from blood (not recorded which). These receptors came from a woman between 18 and 29 years old who had recovered from COVID-19. Each CDR3 is given without its conserved first and last residue. The order of the fields is J gene, V gene, CDR3 length, CDR3 protein.

j_gene: TRBJ2-2
v_gene: TRBV7-9
len: 12
CDR3aa: ASSFRGGTGELF

j_gene: TRBJ1-6
v_gene: TRBV5-1
len: 13
CDR3aa: ASSPTEVPSSPLH

j_gene: TRBJ2-7
v_gene: TRBV3-1/TRBV3-2
len: 12
CDR3aa: ASSLILDFGEQY

j_gene: TRBJ2-1
v_gene: TRBV14
len: 15
CDR3aa: ASRPGEGRRSYNEQF

j_gene: TRBJ2-7
v_gene: TRBV23-1
len: 14
CDR3aa: ASSPPGYRPQREQY

j_gene: TRBJ1-2
v_gene: TRBV5-4
len: 15
CDR3aa: ASSVFRQGDVKDGYT

j_gene: TRBJ1-2
v_gene: TRBV7-9
len: 11
CDR3aa: ASSLQGNYGYT

j_gene: TRBJ1-6
v_gene: TRBV28
len: 15
CDR3aa: ASSSLLMGGNNSPLH

j_gene: TRBJ1-5
v_gene: TRBV19
len: 13
CDR3aa: ASIERPSSNQPQH

j_gene: TRBJ2-7
v_gene: TRBV7-9
len: 13
CDR3aa: ASSVTGTSFAEQY

j_gene: TRBJ2-5
v_gene: TRBV7-2
len: 12
CDR3aa: ASSPGTGRETQY

j_gene: TRBJ1-2
v_gene: TRBV5-4
len: 14
CDR3aa: ASTPTPSSPNYGYT

j_gene: TRBJ1-1
v_gene: TRBV4-1
len: 15
CDR3aa: ASSHLIQGIRDTEAF

j_gene: TRBJ1-3
v_gene: TRBV19
len: 14
CDR3aa: ASSTFGGGFGNTIY

j_gene: TRBJ2-5
v_gene: TRBV2
len: 9
CDR3aa: ASSAGETQY

j_gene: TRBJ1-6
v_gene: TRBV5-1
len: 12
CDR3aa: ASSEGVDNSPLH